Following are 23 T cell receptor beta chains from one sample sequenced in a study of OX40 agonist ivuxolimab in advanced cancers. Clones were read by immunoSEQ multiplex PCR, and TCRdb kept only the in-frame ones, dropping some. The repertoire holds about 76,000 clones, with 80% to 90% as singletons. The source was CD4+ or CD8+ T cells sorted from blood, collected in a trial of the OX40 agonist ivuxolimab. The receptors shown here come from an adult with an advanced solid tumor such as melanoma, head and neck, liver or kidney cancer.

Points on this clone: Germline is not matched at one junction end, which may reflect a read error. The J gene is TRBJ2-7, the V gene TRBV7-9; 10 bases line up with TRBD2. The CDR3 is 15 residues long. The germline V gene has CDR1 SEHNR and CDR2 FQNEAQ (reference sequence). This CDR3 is CASSLVASGGSEQCF. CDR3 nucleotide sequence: TGTGCCAGCAGCTTAGTGGCTAGCGGGGGCTCGGAGCAGTGCTTC.

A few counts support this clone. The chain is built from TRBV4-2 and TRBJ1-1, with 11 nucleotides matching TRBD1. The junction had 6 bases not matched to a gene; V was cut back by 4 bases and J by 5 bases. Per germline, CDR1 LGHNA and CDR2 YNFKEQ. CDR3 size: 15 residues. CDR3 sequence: CASSPDRGHGTEAFF. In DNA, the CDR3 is TGTGCCAGCAGCCCGGACAGGGGGCATGGGACTGAAGCTTTCTTT.

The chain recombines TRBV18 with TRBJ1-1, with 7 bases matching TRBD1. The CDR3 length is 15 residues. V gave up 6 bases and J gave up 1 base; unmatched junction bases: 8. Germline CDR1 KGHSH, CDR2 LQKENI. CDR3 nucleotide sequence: TGTGCCAGCTCGCCTTCAGGGGGTGGGAACACTGAAGCTTTCTTT. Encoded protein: CASSPSGGGNTEAFF.

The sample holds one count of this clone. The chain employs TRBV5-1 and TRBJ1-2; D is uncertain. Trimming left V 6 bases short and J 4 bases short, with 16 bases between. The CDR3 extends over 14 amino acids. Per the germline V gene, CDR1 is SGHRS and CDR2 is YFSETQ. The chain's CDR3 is CASTQGPEGYGYTF. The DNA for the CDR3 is TGCGCCAGCACCCAAGGACCCGAAGGCTATGGCTACACCTTC.

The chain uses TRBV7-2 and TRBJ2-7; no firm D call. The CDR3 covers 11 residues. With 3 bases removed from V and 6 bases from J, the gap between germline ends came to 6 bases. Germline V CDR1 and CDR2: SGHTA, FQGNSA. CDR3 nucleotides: TGTGCCAGCAGCTTGGAACTCGAGCAGTACTTC. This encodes CASSLELEQYF.

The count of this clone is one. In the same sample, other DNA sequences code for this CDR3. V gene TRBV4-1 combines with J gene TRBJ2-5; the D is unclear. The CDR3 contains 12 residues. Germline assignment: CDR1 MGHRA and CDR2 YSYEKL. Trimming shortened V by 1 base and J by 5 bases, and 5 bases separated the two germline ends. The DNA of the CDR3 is TGCGCCAGCAGCCAAGGTGGCGAGACCCAGTACTTC. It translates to CASSQGGETQYF.

CDR3 sequence reads: CASSKRQGGTYEQYF. The CDR3 coding sequence is TGTGCCAGCAGCAAACGACAGGGAGGTACCTACGAGCAGTACTTC. The rearrangement joins TRBV7-9 to TRBJ2-7; a weak D match, TRBD1 (7 bases). Trimming stripped 5 bases from V and 2 bases from J, with 16 bases between. The germline gives CDR1 SEHNR, CDR2 FQNEAQ (reference sequence). The CDR3 totals 15 residues.

The CDR3 sequence is CASSQGIGAEKLFF. CDR3 DNA sequence: TGTGCCAGCAGTCAGGGAATTGGCGCTGAAAAACTGTTTTTT. This chain uses TRBV6-5 with TRBJ1-4; possibly TRBD1 for D (5 bases). This CDR3 region has 14 residues. Germline lookup yields CDR1 MNHEY and CDR2 SVGAGI. V lost 5 bases and J lost 7, with 14 bases in between.

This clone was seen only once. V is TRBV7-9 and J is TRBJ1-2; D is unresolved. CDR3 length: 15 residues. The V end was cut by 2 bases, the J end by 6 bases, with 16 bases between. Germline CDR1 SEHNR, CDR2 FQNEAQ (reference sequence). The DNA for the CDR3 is TGTGCCAGCAGCTTAAGAGACTCGGAGGTGAATGGCTACACCTTC. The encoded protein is CASSLRDSEVNGYTF. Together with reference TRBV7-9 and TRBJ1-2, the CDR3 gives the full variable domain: DTGVSQNPRHKITKRGQNVTFRCDPISEHNRLYWYRQTLGQGPEFLTYFQNEAQLEKSRLLSDRFSAERPKGSFSTLEIQRTEQGDSAMYLCASSLRDSEVNGYTFGSGTRLTVV.

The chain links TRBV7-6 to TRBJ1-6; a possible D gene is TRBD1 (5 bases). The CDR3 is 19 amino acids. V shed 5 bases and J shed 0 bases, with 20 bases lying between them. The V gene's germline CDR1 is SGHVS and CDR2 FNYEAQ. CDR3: CASSPRDEEGSSYNSPLHF. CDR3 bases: TGTGCCAGCAGCCCCCGGGACGAAGAGGGGAGCTCCTATAATTCACCCCTCCACTTT.

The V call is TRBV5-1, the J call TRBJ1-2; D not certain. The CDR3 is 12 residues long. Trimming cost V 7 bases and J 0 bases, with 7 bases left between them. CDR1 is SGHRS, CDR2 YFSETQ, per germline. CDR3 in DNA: TGCGCCAGCCGGGCGACTAACTATGGCTACACCTTC. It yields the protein CASRATNYGYTF.

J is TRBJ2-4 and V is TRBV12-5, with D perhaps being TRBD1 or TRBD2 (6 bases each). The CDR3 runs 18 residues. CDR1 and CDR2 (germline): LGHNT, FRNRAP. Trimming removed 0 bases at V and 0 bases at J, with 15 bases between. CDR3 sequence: CASGLVGGRGVAKNIQYF. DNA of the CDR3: TGTGCTAGTGGTTTGGTAGGGGGGAGAGGGGTAGCCAAAAACATTCAGTACTTC.

CDR3 DNA: TGTGCCAGCAGCTTAGGCCAGGGGGCGGGAGAGACCCAGTACTTC. Its translation: CASSLGQGAGETQYF. The rearrangement links TRBV11-2 to TRBJ2-5; 8 bases map to TRBD1. V shed 1 base, J shed 4 bases, and the junction held 5 bases outside the gene matches. This CDR3 is 15 amino acids long. Germline V gene data show CDR1 as SGHAT and CDR2 as FQNNGV.

Here the CDR3 reads CASRTSGGLTDTQYF. CDR3 nucleotides: TGTGCCAGTAGAACTAGCGGGGGCCTCACAGATACGCAGTATTTT. The gene calls are TRBV19 and TRBJ2-3, with 11 bases that match TRBD2. V lost 6 bases and J lost 2; bases outside the gene matches: 4. The CDR3 sequence is 15 residues long. Germline V gives CDR1 LNHDA, CDR2 SQIVND (reference sequence). The variable domain in full, completed from reference TRBV19 and TRBJ2-3, reads DGGITQSPKYLFRKEGQNVTLSCEQNLNHDAMYWYRQDPGQGLRLIYYSQIVNDFQKGDIAEGYSVSREKKESFPLTVTSAQKNPTAFYLCASRTSGGLTDTQYFGPGTRLTVL.

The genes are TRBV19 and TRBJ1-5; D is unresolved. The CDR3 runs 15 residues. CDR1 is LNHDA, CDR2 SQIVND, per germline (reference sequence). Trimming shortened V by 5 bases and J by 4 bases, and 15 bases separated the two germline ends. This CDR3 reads CASSPPGGWNQPQHF. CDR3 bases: TGTGCCAGTAGTCCCCCGGGAGGGTGGAATCAGCCCCAGCATTTT.

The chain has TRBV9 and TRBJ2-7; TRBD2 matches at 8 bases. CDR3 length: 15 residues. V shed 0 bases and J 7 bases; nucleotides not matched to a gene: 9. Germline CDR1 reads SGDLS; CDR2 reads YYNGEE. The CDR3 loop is CASSVEAGAPGEQYF. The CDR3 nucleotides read TGTGCCAGCAGCGTAGAAGCGGGAGCTCCGGGAGAGCAGTACTTC.

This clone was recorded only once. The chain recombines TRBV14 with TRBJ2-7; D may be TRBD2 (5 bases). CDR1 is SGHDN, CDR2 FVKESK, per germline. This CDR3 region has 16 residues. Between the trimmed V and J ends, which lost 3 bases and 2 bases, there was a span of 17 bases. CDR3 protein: CASSQEVGLQTYEQYF. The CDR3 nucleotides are TGTGCCAGCAGCCAGGAGGTAGGGCTGCAGACCTACGAGCAGTACTTC. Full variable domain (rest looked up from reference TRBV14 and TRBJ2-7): EAGVTQFPSHSVIEKGQTVTLRCDPISGHDNLYWYRRVMGKEIKFLLHFVKESKQDESGMPNNRFLAERTGGTYSTLKVQPAELEDSGVYFCASSQEVGLQTYEQYFGPGTRLTVT.

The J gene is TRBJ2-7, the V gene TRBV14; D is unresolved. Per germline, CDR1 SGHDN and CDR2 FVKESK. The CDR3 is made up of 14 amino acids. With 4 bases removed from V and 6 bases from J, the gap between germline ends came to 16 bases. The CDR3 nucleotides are TGTGCCAGCAGCCGTTCCGGGCGTTTTGGCGAGCAGTACTTC. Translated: CASSRSGRFGEQYF.

DNA for the CDR3: TGTGCCAGCAGGGCCGGGACCGGGGAGCTGTTTTTT. Protein product: CASRAGTGELFF. This chain links TRBV6-4 with TRBJ2-2; D remains unclear. Germline lookup yields CDR1 MRHNA and CDR2 SNTAGT. The CDR3 length is 12 residues. V was clipped by 6 bases and J by 5 bases, with 7 bases between them.

CDR3 protein: CASSFRDRYNEQFF. The CDR3 nucleotides are TGTGCCAGCAGTTTCCGGGACAGGTACAATGAGCAGTTCTTC. The chain has TRBV6-5 and TRBJ2-1, with 8 bases identical to TRBD1. Germline V lookup: CDR1 MNHEY, CDR2 SVGAGI. The CDR3 contains 14 residues. With V trimmed by 4 bases and J by 4 bases, 3 bases remained unmatched.

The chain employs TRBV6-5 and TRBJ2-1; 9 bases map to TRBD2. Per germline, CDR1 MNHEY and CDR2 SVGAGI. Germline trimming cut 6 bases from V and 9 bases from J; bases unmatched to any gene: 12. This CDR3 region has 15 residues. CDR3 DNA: TGTGCCAGCAGCCCCGGGACTAGCATCAGGGGTGAGCAGTTCTTC. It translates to CASSPGTSIRGEQFF.

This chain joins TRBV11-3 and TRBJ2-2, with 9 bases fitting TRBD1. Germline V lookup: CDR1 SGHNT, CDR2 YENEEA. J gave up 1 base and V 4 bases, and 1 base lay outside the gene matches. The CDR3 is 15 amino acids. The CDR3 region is CASSSGQGNTGELFF. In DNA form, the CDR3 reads TGTGCCAGCAGCTCGGGACAGGGGAACACCGGGGAGCTGTTTTTT.

The CDR3 bases are TGTGCCAGCAGCTTGAATCGAGCGGGAGAGCTTGAGCAGTTCTTC. This codes for CASSLNRAGELEQFF. V and J are TRBV11-3 and TRBJ2-1; TRBD2 aligns across 8 bases. The CDR3 runs to 15 residues. The germline V gene encodes CDR1 SGHNT and CDR2 YENEEA. V shed 3 bases, J shed 9 bases, and the junction held 10 bases outside the gene matches. The full variable domain, with the rest looked up from reference TRBV11-3 and TRBJ2-1, is EAGVVQSPRYKIIEKKQPVAFWCNPISGHNTLYWYLQNLGQGPELLIRYENEEAVDDSQLPKDRFSAERLKGVDSTLKIQPAELGDSAVYLCASSLNRAGELEQFFGPGTRLTVL.